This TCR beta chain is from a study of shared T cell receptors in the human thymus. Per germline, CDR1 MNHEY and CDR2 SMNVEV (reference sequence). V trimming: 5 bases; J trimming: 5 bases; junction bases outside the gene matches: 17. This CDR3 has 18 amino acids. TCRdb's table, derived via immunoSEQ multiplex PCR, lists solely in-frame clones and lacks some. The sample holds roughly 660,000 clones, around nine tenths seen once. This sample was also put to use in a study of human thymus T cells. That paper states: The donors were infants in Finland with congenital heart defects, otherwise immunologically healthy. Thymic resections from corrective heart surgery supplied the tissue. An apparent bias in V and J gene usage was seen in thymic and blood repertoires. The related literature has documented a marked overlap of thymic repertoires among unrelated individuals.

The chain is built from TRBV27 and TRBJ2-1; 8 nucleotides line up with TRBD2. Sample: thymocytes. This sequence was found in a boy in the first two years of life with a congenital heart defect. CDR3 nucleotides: TGTGCCAGCAGTCCCCTCCCGGCTCCTAGCGGGTGGGACAATGAGCAGTTCTTC. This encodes CASSPLPAPSGWDNEQFF.